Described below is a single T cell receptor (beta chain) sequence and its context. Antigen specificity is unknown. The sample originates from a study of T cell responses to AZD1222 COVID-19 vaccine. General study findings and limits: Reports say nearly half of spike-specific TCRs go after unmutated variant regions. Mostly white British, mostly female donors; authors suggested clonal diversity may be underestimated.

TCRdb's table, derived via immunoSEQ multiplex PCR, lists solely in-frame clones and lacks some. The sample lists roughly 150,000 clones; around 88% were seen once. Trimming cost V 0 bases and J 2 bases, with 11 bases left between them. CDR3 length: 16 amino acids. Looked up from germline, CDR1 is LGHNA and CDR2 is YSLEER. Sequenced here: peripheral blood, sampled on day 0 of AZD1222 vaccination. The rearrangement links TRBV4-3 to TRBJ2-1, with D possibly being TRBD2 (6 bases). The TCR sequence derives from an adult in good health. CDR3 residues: CASSQDWGLTYNEQFF. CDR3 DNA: TGCGCCAGCAGCCAAGATTGGGGACTCACCTACAATGAGCAGTTCTTC.